A selection of T cell receptor beta chains follows, all from one sample in a study of T cell changes during pregnancy in multiple sclerosis. Sequencing used immunoSEQ multiplex PCR; TCRdb keeps in-frame clones, though not all of them. The sample lists tens of thousands of clones, 85% to 95% seen once, with about 2% in the top ten. This specimen was peripheral blood, taken after pregnancy. These receptors all come from a female donor with multiple sclerosis, enrolled in a pregnancy study. Both conserved end residues are part of each CDR3. A D gene is named only where the DNA matches it firmly. Clone size is not always given. Where it is, it says once, few, many or a class for expanded clones.

J: TRBJ1-2; size: -; V: TRBV6-5; D: -; DNA: TGTGCCAGCAGTTACTCAGGCCGAGGGCATGGCTACACCTTC; CDR3: CASSYSGRGHGYTF
J: TRBJ1-2; size: few; V: TRBV7-8; D: TRBD1; DNA: TGTGCCAGCAGCTTAGTCCGTTTAGGGGGCCACTATGGCTACACCTTC; CDR3: CASSLVRLGGHYGYTF
J: TRBJ2-3; size: -; V: TRBV5-1; D: TRBD1; DNA: TGCGCCAGCAGCCTAATGGGACAGGGGGCACGAGATACGCAGTATTTT; CDR3: CASSLMGQGARDTQYF
J: TRBJ1-4; size: -; V: TRBV30; D: TRBD1; DNA: TGTGCCTGGAGGTCAGGGGGCTCTGAAAAACTGTTTTTT; CDR3: CAWRSGGSEKLFF
J: TRBJ2-7; size: -; V: TRBV12-5; D: -; DNA: TGTGCTAGTGGTTTGGTACTTTGGGAGCAGTACTTC; CDR3: CASGLVLWEQYF
J: TRBJ2-1; size: -; V: TRBV5-1; D: TRBD2; DNA: TGCGCCAGCATAACCTTAGCGGGCAATGAGCAGTTCTTC; CDR3: CASITLAGNEQFF
J: TRBJ2-2; size: -; V: TRBV11-3; D: TRBD2; DNA: TGTGCCAGCAGCTCTCCGGGACTAGCGGGCCTCCCGAACACCGGGGAGCTGTTTTTT; CDR3: CASSSPGLAGLPNTGELFF
J: TRBJ1-1; size: once; V: TRBV5-1; D: TRBD1; DNA: TGCGCCAGCAGCCCCCGGACAGGGGCTATGAACACTGAAGCTTTCTTT; CDR3: CASSPRTGAMNTEAFF
J: TRBJ1-5; size: -; V: TRBV25-1; D: TRBD1; DNA: TGTGCCAGCAGGGGGACAGGGTGGGAGCAGCCCCAGCATTTT; CDR3: CASRGTGWEQPQHF
J: TRBJ2-7; size: -; V: TRBV7-9; D: TRBD2; DNA: TGTGCCAGCAGCTACGTGCCTAGCGGGATGTACGAGCAGTACTTC; CDR3: CASSYVPSGMYEQYF
J: TRBJ2-5; size: -; V: TRBV27; D: TRBD1; DNA: TGTGCCAGCTGGACAGGTCAAGAGACCCAGTACTTC; CDR3: CASWTGQETQYF
J: TRBJ1-2; size: once; V: TRBV30; D: -; DNA: TGTGCCTGGAGTGCTCTGAGGCACCCCCGGTCGGGCTACACCTTC; CDR3: CAWSALRHPRSGYTF
J: TRBJ2-2; size: -; V: TRBV7-9; D: -; DNA: TGTGCCAGCAGCTCATCATCCGGGGAGCTGTTTTTT; CDR3: CASSSSSGELFF